This TCR beta chain was observed in a study of T cells after somatic rescue of genetic block. Assay used: immunoSEQ multiplex PCR; TCRdb lists only in-frame clones, some missing. This table holds 110,000 or so clones, about nine tenths found once. Germline CDR1 is SEHNR and CDR2 is FQNEAQ (reference sequence). V gave up 5 bases and J gave up 8 bases, with 15 bases separating them. This CDR3 spans 13 amino acids. This TCR derives from a woman between 18 and 30 years old. The material sequenced was peripheral blood mononuclear cells (PBMCs). The chain carries TRBV7-9 and TRBJ1-2, with a tentative D call TRBD1 (5 bases). The CDR3, as DNA: TGTGCCAGCAGCCCCCCCCAGGGAGGCGGCTACACCTTC. Encoded protein: CASSPPQGGGYTF.